This T cell receptor beta chain came from a study of cytomegalovirus exposure and HLA in healthy donors. About the research overall: An analysis done earlier identified 95 million to 140 million unique TCR beta sequences from about 180 million T cells.

A word on this clone: Antigen unknown.

PCR primers comprised 60 Vbeta and 13 Jbeta primers. Clones were sequenced by immunoSEQ multiplex PCR, and TCRdb holds only the in-frame ones, with some missing. The sample has over 150,000 clones, more than 75% seen once; the top ten hold about 9.6%. Study-level findings and limits: Accurate prediction of most subjects' HLA-A and HLA-B alleles from TCR beta sequences was reported. In an earlier analysis, most TCR beta V segments were productive about 87% or about 30% of the time.

Germline values: CDR1 SGHAT, CDR2 FQNNGV. This CDR3 spans 15 amino acids. The junction had 13 bases not matched to a gene; V was cut back by 5 bases and J by 7 bases. This receptor was taken from a man between 18 and 35 years old in good health and CMV-seropositive. Sequenced sample: PBMCs. V usage is TRBV11-2 and J usage is TRBJ1-2; 7 nucleotides match TRBD1. In nucleotides, the CDR3 is TGTGCCAGCAGCCCAACCGCCCGGACAGGAGGTGGCTACACCTTC. Translated: CASSPTARTGGGYTF. The variable domain in full, with the rest retrieved from reference TRBV11-2 and TRBJ1-2, is EAGVAQSPRYKIIEKRQSVAFWCNPISGHATLYWYQQILGQGPKLLIQFQNNGVVDDSQLPKDRFSAERLKGVDSTLKIQPAKLEDSAVYLCASSPTARTGGGYTFGSGTRLTVV.